A single sample gave rise to the 27 T cell receptor beta chains below, sequenced in a study of blood T cell repertoires in COVID-19. This table comes from immunoSEQ multiplex PCR, and its TCRdb copy is limited to in-frame clones, with some not included. This sample has about 160,000 clones; approximately 80% occur once, and the top ten carry around 8.1%. The sequencing input was peripheral blood. The receptors were sampled from a man aged 60 to 75 with acute or convalescent COVID-19.

The rearrangement links TRBV25-1 to TRBJ2-1; D perhaps matches TRBD1 (6 bases). This CDR3 comprises 16 residues. Trimming cost V 3 bases and J 6 bases, with 18 bases left between them. Looked up from germline, CDR1 is MGHDK and CDR2 is SYGVNS. The CDR3 DNA follows: TGTGCCAGCAGTGACCCACAGGGAGATAACCTCAATGAGCAGTTCTTC. Its translation: CASSDPQGDNLNEQFF.

The chain joins TRBV2 to TRBJ2-7; D is ambiguous. The CDR3 length is 14 residues. Germline V lookup: CDR1 SNHLY, CDR2 FYNNEI. Trimming removed 4 bases from V and 2 bases from J, with 12 bases in between. The CDR3 DNA sequence: TGTGCCAGCAGTGTGGGCCATGTTACCTACGAGCAGTACTTC. Translating gives CASSVGHVTYEQYF.

This clone showed up just a few times. This chain links TRBV19 with TRBJ1-3, with 10 bases fitting TRBD1. Per germline, CDR1 LNHDA and CDR2 SQIVND (reference sequence). CDR3 length: 15 residues. V lost 5 bases and J lost 2; bases outside the gene matches: 3. CDR3: CASSLGQGAGNTIYF. CDR3 sequence (DNA): TGTGCCAGTAGTCTTGGACAGGGGGCTGGAAACACCATATATTTT.

The chain uses TRBV5-1 and TRBJ2-7; TRBD1 agrees at 10 bases. Trimming took 0 bases from V and 3 from J; bases not matched to a gene: 12. From germline, CDR1 is SGHRS and CDR2 YFSETQ. The CDR3 is made up of 18 amino acids. CDR3 nucleotides: TGCGCCAGCAGCTTGGTGGGGACAGGGGAATTTTCAGTCTACGAGCAGTACTTC. It specifies CASSLVGTGEFSVYEQYF.

The chain links TRBV5-6 to TRBJ2-7; 7 bases map to TRBD1. The CDR3 has 13 residues. Germline values: CDR1 SGHDT, CDR2 YYEEEE. V shed 3 bases and J 4 bases; nucleotides not matched to a gene: 4. This CDR3 is CASSSGTEYEQYF. The CDR3 DNA reads TGTGCCAGCAGCTCTGGGACAGAATACGAGCAGTACTTC.

The chain combines TRBV7-2 with TRBJ2-1; D unresolved. In germline, CDR1 is SGHTA, CDR2 FQGNSA. The ends were cut back, 1 base at V and 4 bases at J, with 11 bases in the middle. There are 15 residues in the CDR3. CDR3 loop: CASSLGRRGYNEQFF. The CDR3 DNA follows: TGTGCCAGCAGCTTAGGGCGGCGAGGTTACAATGAGCAGTTCTTC.

A remark on this clone: Mismatch with germline at one junction end may stem from a read error. The gene calls are TRBV4-1 and TRBJ2-1, with 7 positions matching TRBD1. Germline lookup yields CDR1 MGHRA and CDR2 YSYEKL. This CDR3 comprises 15 residues. CDR3 nucleotides: TGCGCCAGCAGCAAAGACGTGACAGGGTACAATGAGCAGTTCTTC. The encoded protein is CASSKDVTGYNEQFF.

This clone showed up just a few times. The J gene is TRBJ1-2, the V gene TRBV13; 7 nucleotides align to TRBD1. The V and J ends lost 5 bases and 0 bases, in that order; junction bases with no gene match: 6. The V gene's germline CDR1 is PRHDT and CDR2 FYEKMQ (reference sequence). The length of the CDR3 is 15 residues. In DNA form, the CDR3 reads TGTGCCAGCAGCACGGGACAGCACCCTAACTATGGCTACACCTTC. It encodes CASSTGQHPNYGYTF. The full variable domain, its missing parts supplied by reference TRBV13 and TRBJ1-2, is AAGVIQSPRHLIKEKRETATLKCYPIPRHDTVYWYQQGPGQDPQFLISFYEKMQSDKGSIPDRFSAQQFSDYHSELNMSSLELGDSALYFCASSTGQHPNYGYTFGSGTRLTVV.

The CDR3 DNA reads TGTGCCAGCAGCGTAGCCGTAATGACAGATACGCAGTATTTT. Protein sequence: CASSVAVMTDTQYF. The chain recombines TRBV9 with TRBJ2-3; no clear D gene. Germline assignment: CDR1 SGDLS and CDR2 YYNGEE. The CDR3 extends over 14 amino acids. V was cut by 0 bases and J by 3 bases, with 8 bases left in between.

V gene TRBV2 combines with J gene TRBJ1-1; D is unresolved. CDR1 SNHLY and CDR2 FYNNEI come from the germline V gene. V lost 3 bases and J 5 bases, leaving 7 bases between the germline ends. The CDR3 totals 12 residues. The CDR3 spells CASSDRVTEAFF. The DNA of the CDR3 is TGTGCCAGCAGTGACCGGGTGACTGAAGCTTTCTTT.

The chain joins TRBV3-1 (or the pseudogene TRBV3-2) to TRBJ1-2; weak D call: TRBD1 (6 bases). The CDR3 spans 15 residues. V gave up 1 base and J gave up 6 bases, with 15 bases separating them. Germline V gene data show CDR1 as LGHDT and CDR2 as YNNKEL (reference sequence). The CDR3: CASSQGTGGRNGYTF. CDR3 in DNA: TGTGCCAGCAGCCAAGGAACGGGGGGGCGAAATGGCTACACCTTC.

This clone was observed once. The chain carries TRBV10-1 and TRBJ2-1, with D possibly being TRBD1 (5 bases). Germline CDR1 is WNHNN and CDR2 is SYGVQD (reference sequence). V was trimmed by 8 bases and J by 3 bases, leaving 11 bases between them. The CDR3 is 13 residues long. CDR3 loop: CASSDSYYNEQFF. Here the CDR3 DNA reads TGCGCCAGCTCAGACAGTTACTACAATGAGCAGTTCTTC.

This clone was seen just once. V is TRBV19 and J is TRBJ1-1, with 8 bases matching TRBD1. This CDR3 spans 16 amino acids. The V segment lost 3 bases and the J segment 1 base; nucleotides outside the gene matches: 7. Germline V gene lookup returns CDR1 LNHDA and CDR2 SQIVND (reference sequence). This CDR3 is CASSIQAGTGNTEAFF. The CDR3 DNA reads as TGTGCCAGTAGTATCCAGGCCGGGACAGGGAACACTGAAGCTTTCTTT.

Points on this clone: Mismatch with germline at one junction end may stem from a read error. The sample carries other DNA sequences with the same CDR3. The V call is TRBV2, the J call TRBJ2-7; D may be TRBD2 (6 bases). CDR3 size: 13 residues. Germline CDR1 SNHLY, CDR2 FYNNEI. The CDR3 bases are TGTGCCAGCAGGGCTATTGGGGGGTACGAACAGTACTTC. Translation gives CASRAIGGYEQYF.

This clone was recorded only once. The CDR3 nucleotides read TGTGCCAGCAGCTTAAGGGGCCACGAGCAGTACTTC. Amino acid sequence: CASSLRGHEQYF. V is TRBV11-2 and J is TRBJ2-7, with D perhaps TRBD1 (5 bases). The germline V and J ends were trimmed by 2 bases and 5 bases, with 7 bases remaining between them. Germline V CDR1 and CDR2: SGHAT, FQNNGV. CDR3 length equals 12 residues.

This rearrangement joins TRBV11-3 to TRBJ2-5; D may be TRBD2 (5 bases). Germline lookup yields CDR1 SGHNT and CDR2 YENEEA. Deletions cut 2 bases from V and 2 bases from J, with 12 bases between. This CDR3 comprises 15 residues. The CDR3 loop reads CASSLRGSAQETQYF. The CDR3 region has the DNA TGTGCCAGCAGCTTACGTGGTAGCGCGCAAGAGACCCAGTACTTC.

The chain has TRBV4-1 and TRBJ2-7; 11 nucleotides match TRBD1. Germline-derived CDR1 and CDR2 are MGHRA and YSYEKL. V was pared by 3 bases and J by 2 bases, with 3 bases of the junction left unmatched. The CDR3 spans 15 residues. The DNA of the CDR3 is TGCGCCAGCAGCCAGGGACAGGGGGGAGCCTACGAGCAGTACTTC. As protein: CASSQGQGGAYEQYF.

The V call is TRBV3-1 (or the pseudogene TRBV3-2), the J call TRBJ2-1; 8 positions match TRBD1. J lost 2 bases, V lost 1 base, and 7 bases had no gene match. The CDR3 has 17 residues. Looked up from germline, CDR1 is LGHDT and CDR2 is YNNKEL (reference sequence). The CDR3 here is CASSQGPQGAPYNEQFF. DNA for the CDR3: TGTGCCAGCAGCCAAGGCCCGCAGGGGGCCCCCTACAATGAGCAGTTCTTC.

The chain joins TRBV11-2 to TRBJ1-4, with 9 bases that match TRBD1. CDR1 and CDR2 from the germline V gene are SGHAT and FQNNGV. The CDR3 is made up of 15 amino acids. Unmatched junction bases numbered 8, after V lost 5 bases and J lost 7 bases. CDR3 bases: TGTGCCAGCAGCGCAACCGGGACAGGGTTTGAAAAACTGTTTTTT. Protein product: CASSATGTGFEKLFF.

In its sample, this clone was seen a few times. The V call is TRBV9, the J call TRBJ2-6, with TRBD1 as a possible D gene (5 bases). CDR1 is SGDLS and CDR2 is YYNGEE in the germline V gene. The ends were cut back, 2 bases at V and 4 bases at J, with 10 bases in the middle. The CDR3 runs to 15 residues. The chain's CDR3 is CASSVQGAGANVLTF. The CDR3 DNA follows: TGTGCCAGCAGCGTCCAGGGCGCAGGGGCCAACGTCCTGACTTTC.

V and J are TRBV7-4 and TRBJ1-4; no reliable D call. The length of the CDR3 is 18 residues. V was clipped by 2 bases and J by 3 bases, with 19 bases between them. Germline V gene data show CDR1 as SGHVT and CDR2 as SQSDAQ. The CDR3 nucleotides are TGTGCCAGCAGCTTACCAGTCGCTCGTCCTGAAGCTAATGAAAAACTGTTTTTT. It is translated as CASSLPVARPEANEKLFF.

V and J are TRBV19 and TRBJ2-1; a weak D match, TRBD1 (7 bases). The CDR3 sequence is 15 residues long. In germline, CDR1 is LNHDA, CDR2 SQIVND (reference sequence). The V end lost 8 bases, the J end lost 4 bases, and 18 bases lay between the germline ends. CDR3 loop: CASAATGDSYNEQFF. CDR3 sequence (DNA): TGTGCCAGTGCCGCTACAGGGGACTCGTACAATGAGCAGTTCTTC.

This clone was counted a single time. The rearrangement joins TRBV6-5 to TRBJ1-1; D perhaps matches TRBD1 (6 bases). CDR1 is MNHEY and CDR2 is SVGAGI in the germline V gene. CDR3 length equals 14 residues. V shed 6 bases and J shed 4 bases, with 15 bases lying between them. In DNA, the CDR3 is TGTGCCAGCAGGACACAGGGCGCGGGCACTGAAGCTTTCTTT. Protein sequence: CASRTQGAGTEAFF.

This clone showed up just once. V and J are TRBV27 and TRBJ1-2; TRBD1 agrees at 7 bases. Germline CDR1 reads MNHEY; CDR2 reads SMNVEV (reference sequence). V shed 8 bases and J 8 bases; nucleotides not matched to a gene: 20. CDR3 size: 16 residues. The CDR3 region is CASGAPGTTGERGYTF. The CDR3 region has the DNA TGTGCCAGCGGGGCCCCCGGTACAACAGGGGAGAGGGGCTACACCTTC.

V and J are TRBV19 and TRBJ1-1; D uncertain. Germline CDR1 LNHDA, CDR2 SQIVND (reference sequence). V dropped 2 bases and J dropped 0 bases, with 7 bases sitting between them. There are 14 residues in the CDR3. CDR3 sequence: CASSIQVVNTEAFF. CDR3 nucleotides: TGTGCCAGTAGTATACAGGTTGTGAACACTGAAGCTTTCTTT. Drawing the rest from reference TRBV19 and TRBJ1-1, the complete variable domain is DGGITQSPKYLFRKEGQNVTLSCEQNLNHDAMYWYRQDPGQGLRLIYYSQIVNDFQKGDIAEGYSVSREKKESFPLTVTSAQKNPTAFYLCASSIQVVNTEAFFGQGTRLTVV.

The chain joins TRBV5-6 to TRBJ1-2; D is uncertain. Trimming removed 1 base at V and 6 bases at J, with 13 bases between. The CDR3 contains 14 residues. The germline CDR1 and CDR2 sequences are SGHDT and YYEEEE. The CDR3 DNA sequence: TGTGCCAGCAGCTTGAGGGAGGGATGGCATGGCTACACCTTC. It translates to CASSLREGWHGYTF.

CDR3 DNA: TGTGCCAGCAGCCAAGGACAGGCCATGATGGGCACTGAAGCTTTCTTT. It yields the protein CASSQGQAMMGTEAFF. V gene TRBV3-1 (or the pseudogene TRBV3-2) combines with J gene TRBJ1-1; D possibly corresponds to TRBD1 (6 bases). Trimming stripped 1 base from V and 4 bases from J, with 16 bases between. Per germline, CDR1 LGHDT and CDR2 YNNKEL (reference sequence). This CDR3 spans 16 amino acids.